The 32 T cell receptor beta chains below come from one sample, sequenced in a study of T cells after yellow fever vaccination. TCRdb fed the 5' RACE reads into MiXCR, producing one record per CDR3 protein. Of under 300,000 distinct CDR3 sequences listed, about 7% are singletons. The specimen was CD4+ T cells sorted from PBMCs, collected on the day of the yellow fever booster vaccination. These receptors all stem from a man in his thirties or forties who received the YFV17D yellow fever vaccine.

The J gene is TRBJ1-5, the V gene TRBV6-2 or TRBV6-3; a possible D gene is TRBD1 (5 bases). CDR3 length equals 13 residues. V shed 7 bases and J shed 9 bases, with 16 bases lying between them. Germline V CDR1 and CDR2: MNHEY, SVGEGT. The CDR3 sequence: CASTGARVLPQHF. The CDR3 nucleotides are TGTGCCAGCACCGGGGCCCGCGTTTTGCCCCAGCATTTT.

This clonotype occurred a few times. The chain uses TRBV7-9 and TRBJ2-1; 10 nucleotides align to TRBD1. CDR1 SEHNR and CDR2 FQNEAQ come from the germline V gene (reference sequence). The CDR3 is 15 residues long. V shed 5 bases and J 6 bases; nucleotides not matched to a gene: 7. The CDR3 is CASSPLGTGANEQFF. In DNA form, the CDR3 reads TGTGCCAGCAGCCCTCTCGGGACAGGGGCCAATGAGCAGTTCTTC.

The sample holds many counts of this clonotype. The chain employs TRBV7-9 and TRBJ1-1; maybe TRBD1 (6 bases). The CDR3 runs 14 residues. V was clipped by 2 bases and J by 0 bases, with 7 bases between them. Germline V gene sequence: CDR1 SEHNR, CDR2 FQNEAQ (reference sequence). In DNA, the CDR3 is TGTGCCAGCAGCTTAACAGGGTTGAACACTGAAGCTTTCTTT. Its protein is CASSLTGLNTEAFF.

This chain uses TRBV5-4 with TRBJ2-1; 7 bases are shared with TRBD2. Germline values: CDR1 SGHNT, CDR2 YYREEE (reference sequence). V shed 5 bases, J shed 7 bases, and the junction held 12 bases outside the gene matches. This CDR3 has 15 amino acids. The CDR3 sequence is CASSSAGVPKNEQFF. CDR3 bases: TGTGCCAGCAGTTCCGCGGGAGTTCCGAAAAATGAGCAGTTCTTC.

The V and J genes are TRBV7-9 and TRBJ2-1; D might be TRBD2 (6 bases). Germline CDR1 reads SEHNR; CDR2 reads FQNEAQ (reference sequence). Deletions cut 4 bases from V and 6 bases from J, with 19 bases between. This CDR3 spans 16 amino acids. Here the CDR3 reads CASSSSGVAALNEQFF. For the CDR3, the DNA is TGTGCCAGCAGCTCTTCCGGGGTAGCGGCTCTCAATGAGCAGTTCTTC. The full variable domain, in which reference TRBV7-9 and TRBJ2-1 provide the parts outside the CDR3, is DTGVSQNPRHKITKRGQNVTFRCDPISEHNRLYWYRQTLGQGPEFLTYFQNEAQLEKSRLLSDRFSAERPKGSFSTLEIQRTEQGDSAMYLCASSSSGVAALNEQFFGPGTRLTVL.

Many counts were recorded for this clonotype. The chain carries TRBV20-1 and TRBJ1-5; D not resolved. CDR1 and CDR2 from the germline V gene are DFQATT and SNEGSKA (reference sequence). This CDR3 is 14 amino acids long. Trimming stripped 1 base from V and 4 bases from J, with 11 bases between. Here the CDR3 DNA reads TGCAGTGCTAGAGCGTGGCGGGGAAATCAGCCCCAGCATTTT. This translates into CSARAWRGNQPQHF.

This clonotype occurred many times. The chain combines TRBV29-1 with TRBJ1-1; 9 bases are shared with TRBD1. Losses at the gene ends were 5 bases for V and 7 bases for J; bases not matched to a gene: 11. Per germline, CDR1 SQVTM and CDR2 ANQGSEA. The CDR3 contains 14 residues. Here the CDR3 reads CSVQGGQGANEAFF. In nucleotides, the CDR3 is TGCAGCGTTCAAGGGGGACAGGGCGCGAATGAAGCTTTCTTT.

This clonotype was detected a few times. The chain carries TRBV24-1 and TRBJ2-5; 7 bases fit TRBD2. CDR1 is KGHDR, CDR2 SFDVKD, per germline. The CDR3 runs to 16 residues. J lost 0 bases, V lost 2 bases, and 5 bases had no gene match. CDR3 in amino acids: CATSDSLAPNQETQYF. For the CDR3, the DNA is TGTGCCACCAGTGATTCACTAGCGCCGAACCAAGAGACCCAGTACTTC.

This clonotype was observed many times. The chain uses TRBV4-2 and TRBJ2-5, with D unresolved. Trimming stripped 1 base from V and 3 bases from J, with 15 bases between. The V gene's germline CDR1 is LGHNA and CDR2 YNFKEQ. CDR3 length: 16 residues. The CDR3 region is CASSQVSTRGEETQYF. CDR3 sequence (DNA): TGTGCCAGCAGCCAAGTGTCGACTCGCGGTGAAGAGACCCAGTACTTC.

In this sample, this clonotype turned up many times. This sequence joins TRBV20-1 and TRBJ2-3; no clear D. This CDR3 is built from 12 residues. V shed 6 bases and J shed 7 bases, with 14 bases lying between them. Germline V gene lookup returns CDR1 DFQATT and CDR2 SNEGSKA (reference sequence). The CDR3 spells CSAATPPNTQYF. The CDR3 DNA follows: TGCAGTGCGGCCACCCCGCCGAATACGCAGTATTTT.

This clonotype was counted a few times. The chain recombines TRBV7-2 with TRBJ2-3, with 11 bases matching TRBD2. The CDR3 spans 16 residues. Per germline, CDR1 SGHTA and CDR2 FQGNSA. Losses at the gene ends were 1 base for V and 5 bases for J; bases not matched to a gene: 5. This chain's CDR3 is CASSLGLLAGVDTQYF. The CDR3 bases are TGTGCCAGCAGCTTAGGTTTACTAGCGGGAGTAGATACGCAGTATTTT.

This clonotype has just a few counts. The genes are TRBV10-2 and TRBJ2-7; TRBD1 matches 11 bases. The germline V gene has CDR1 WSHSY and CDR2 SAAADI. With 6 bases clipped from V and 5 bases from J, the junction kept 18 bases outside the gene matches. This CDR3 is 18 amino acids long. In nucleotides, the CDR3 is TGCGCCAGCAGAACCGGGACAGGGGGTTCGGGATGGAGCCACGAGCAGTACTTC. It specifies CASRTGTGGSGWSHEQYF.

This clonotype was detected many times. The V gene is TRBV6-2 or TRBV6-3, the J gene TRBJ2-7; D is ambiguous. With 5 bases removed from V and 0 bases from J, the gap between germline ends came to 14 bases. Germline V gene sequence: CDR1 MNHEY, CDR2 SVGEGT. The CDR3 covers 15 residues. The CDR3 DNA follows: TGTGCCAGCAGTCATCGAAGGACCCTCTCCTACGAGCAGTACTTC. Translation gives CASSHRRTLSYEQYF.

The V call is TRBV5-1, the J call TRBJ2-3; D unresolved. Looked up from germline, CDR1 is SGHRS and CDR2 is YFSETQ. The V end lost 7 bases, the J end lost 1 base, and 13 bases lay between the germline ends. This CDR3 has 14 residues. The CDR3 DNA is TGCGCCAGCTCTAACCCTGAGGGCACAGATACGCAGTATTTT. Residues: CASSNPEGTDTQYF. The full variable domain, rest sourced from reference TRBV5-1 and TRBJ2-3, is KAGVTQTPRYLIKTRGQQVTLSCSPISGHRSVSWYQQTPGQGLQFLFEYFSETQRNKGNFPGRFSGRQFSNSRSEMNVSTLELGDSALYLCASSNPEGTDTQYFGPGTRLTVL.

This clonotype was seen more than once but under ten times. V is TRBV7-3 and J is TRBJ1-2, with D unresolved. The CDR3 covers 18 residues. The germline gives CDR1 SGHTA, CDR2 FQGTGA. Trimming pared 5 bases from V and 4 bases from J, leaving 26 bases between. DNA of the CDR3: TGTGCCAGCAGCATCCTTCCGTCTACAGTGGATTCTTTCTATGGCTACACCTTC. As protein: CASSILPSTVDSFYGYTF.

The chain is built from TRBV20-1 and TRBJ2-3, with D perhaps TRBD1 (5 bases). Germline V CDR1 and CDR2: DFQATT, SNEGSKA (reference sequence). V was clipped by 7 bases and J by 0 bases, with 14 bases between them. The CDR3 sequence is 14 residues long. The CDR3 sequence: CSELGVASTDTQYF. The CDR3 DNA is TGCAGTGAGTTAGGGGTCGCTAGCACAGATACGCAGTATTTT.

This clonotype was counted at least ten times. The chain links TRBV7-6 to TRBJ2-1; D is possibly TRBD1 (5 bases). This CDR3 has 16 amino acids. V was pared by 0 bases and J by 1 base, with 10 bases between. The germline V gene encodes CDR1 SGHVS and CDR2 FNYEAQ. Here the CDR3 DNA reads TGTGCCAGCAGCTTAGCGGGGCAGCAATCCTACAATGAGCAGTTCTTC. Its protein product is CASSLAGQQSYNEQFF. The full variable domain, rest sourced from reference TRBV7-6 and TRBJ2-1, is GAGVSQSPRYKVTKRGQDVALRCDPISGHVSLYWYRQALGQGPEFLTYFNYEAQQDKSGLPNDRFSAERPEGSISTLTIQRTEQRDSAMYRCASSLAGQQSYNEQFFGPGTRLTVL.

This clonotype was counted only a few times. This sequence joins TRBV6-5 and TRBJ2-1, with a tentative D call TRBD1 (6 bases). CDR3 length: 17 amino acids. Germline V gene data show CDR1 as MNHEY and CDR2 as SVGAGI. Trimming took 0 bases from V and 3 from J, leaving 15 bases between them. The chain's CDR3 is CASSYSRTVALYNEQFF. The CDR3 coding sequence is TGTGCCAGCAGTTACTCTAGGACAGTTGCCCTCTACAATGAGCAGTTCTTC.

The sample holds a few counts of this clonotype. J is TRBJ2-6 and V is TRBV6-5; D gene ambiguous. Germline lookup yields CDR1 MNHEY and CDR2 SVGAGI. The CDR3 has 15 amino acids. Trimming cost V 4 bases and J 2 bases, with 9 bases left between them. CDR3 in amino acids: CASSFVGTGANVLTF. The CDR3 DNA reads as TGTGCCAGCAGTTTCGTAGGGACTGGGGCCAACGTCCTGACTTTC.

The sample holds a few counts of this clonotype. The chain recombines TRBV4-3 with TRBJ1-1; D is ambiguous. V shed 0 bases and J shed 11 bases, with 13 bases lying between them. This CDR3 is built from 13 residues. Germline CDR1 and CDR2: LGHNA and YSLEER. DNA for the CDR3: TGCGCCAGCAGCCAAGATCAACAGTCGGGGGCTTTCTTT. This translates into CASSQDQQSGAFF.

This clonotype was detected only a few times. V gene TRBV15 combines with J gene TRBJ2-7, with TRBD2 as a possible D gene (6 bases). The CDR3 extends over 15 amino acids. V dropped 0 bases and J dropped 2 bases, with 11 bases sitting between them. Germline CDR1 reads LNHNV; CDR2 reads YYDKDF (reference sequence). CDR3 bases: TGTGCCACCAGCAGAGAGACTAGTGGCCCCTACGAGCAGTACTTC. Residues: CATSRETSGPYEQYF.

This clonotype was picked up a small number of times. This rearrangement joins TRBV24-1 to TRBJ2-1, with TRBD2 matching 10 bases. Germline assignment: CDR1 KGHDR and CDR2 SFDVKD. J was trimmed by 4 bases and V by 4 bases; bases with no gene match: 12. CDR3 length: 18 amino acids. Written as DNA, the CDR3 is TGTGCCACCAGTGACCGTCTACCTAGCGGGAGTAGGTACAATGAGCAGTTCTTC. Protein sequence: CATSDRLPSGSRYNEQFF.

This clonotype was seen a handful of times. The chain employs TRBV10-2 and TRBJ2-7; 7 nucleotides line up with TRBD2. The CDR3 runs 12 residues. From germline, CDR1 is WSHSY and CDR2 SAAADI. V trimming: 9 bases; J trimming: 3 bases; junction bases outside the gene matches: 5. This CDR3 is CASDGGNYEQYF. CDR3 in DNA: TGCGCCAGTGACGGGGGGAACTACGAGCAGTACTTC.

This clonotype was counted ten times or more. The chain is built from TRBV29-1 and TRBJ2-5; D perhaps matches TRBD1 (5 bases). V gave up 2 bases and J gave up 10 bases, with 5 bases separating them. CDR1 and CDR2 (germline): SQVTM, ANQGSEA. CDR3 length: 9 amino acids. CDR3 loop: CSVEQGQYF. The DNA for the CDR3 is TGCAGCGTTGAACAGGGCCAGTACTTC. Together with reference TRBV29-1 and TRBJ2-5, the CDR3 gives the full variable domain: SAVISQKPSRDICQRGTSLTIQCQVDSQVTMMFWYRQQPGQSLTLIATANQGSEATYESGFVIDKFPISRPNLTFSTLTVSNMSPEDSSIYLCSVEQGQYFGPGTRLLVL.

Only one count was recorded for this clonotype. Just one base apart from a much larger clone, this may be a read error. The chain joins TRBV7-9 to TRBJ2-7; 7 nucleotides agree with TRBD2. The CDR3 loop spans 14 amino acids. The germline V gene encodes CDR1 SEHNR and CDR2 FQNEAQ (reference sequence). The V and J ends lost 4 bases and 2 bases, in that order; junction bases with no gene match: 5. The CDR3 nucleotides read TGTGCCAGCAGCTCCGGGACTATAGCCTACGAGCAGTACTTC. Its protein is CASSSGTIAYEQYF. The entire variable domain, with the rest obtained from reference TRBV7-9 and TRBJ2-7, is as follows: DTGVSQNPRHKITKRGQNVTFRCDPISEHNRLYWYRQTLGQGPEFLTYFQNEAQLEKSRLLSDRFSAERPKGSFSTLEIQRTEQGDSAMYLCASSSGTIAYEQYFGPGTRLTVT.

The chain recombines TRBV27 with TRBJ1-1; tentative D call: TRBD1 (5 bases). Per germline, CDR1 MNHEY and CDR2 SMNVEV (reference sequence). The CDR3 covers 14 residues. The V end lost 5 bases, the J end lost 5 bases, and 15 bases lay between the germline ends. The CDR3 loop is CASSPLGPRTEAFF. CDR3 bases: TGTGCCAGCAGTCCACTGGGACCGAGGACTGAAGCTTTCTTT.

The sample holds a few counts of this clonotype. This sequence joins TRBV7-9 and TRBJ2-5, with D possibly TRBD2 on 5 matching bases. Germline CDR1 and CDR2: SEHNR and FQNEAQ (reference sequence). V lost 5 bases, J lost 3 bases, and 16 bases lay in between. The CDR3 contains 15 residues. The CDR3 region has the DNA TGTGCCAGCAGCGTCGGACTGCTGTCGGAAGAGACCCAGTACTTC. This translates into CASSVGLLSEETQYF.

This clonotype was counted a few times. This chain uses TRBV5-1 with TRBJ2-2; unclear D gene. Deletions cut 5 bases from V and 1 base from J, with 9 bases between. The CDR3 runs 14 residues. Germline V gives CDR1 SGHRS, CDR2 YFSETQ. CDR3 sequence reads: CASSGTLNTGELFF. The CDR3 DNA follows: TGCGCCAGCAGTGGAACCCTGAACACCGGGGAGCTGTTTTTT.

This clonotype has at least ten counts. One end of the junction fails to match germline, which may point to a read error. The gene calls are TRBV12-3 or TRBV12-4 and TRBJ1-2, with D hard to call. The CDR3 is 16 residues long. In nucleotides, the CDR3 is TGTGCCAGTAGTTCCTATTCATGGGCCCTCCCCGTAGGCTACACCTTC. It encodes CASSSYSWALPVGYTF.

In this sample, this clonotype turned up many times. The rearrangement uses TRBV11-2 and TRBJ1-6; D unresolved. V lost 3 bases and J lost 0, with 15 bases in between. Germline V gene sequence: CDR1 SGHAT, CDR2 FQNNGV. CDR3 size: 18 residues. The chain's CDR3 is CASSLGLLRSSYNSPLHF. The CDR3 DNA reads TGTGCCAGCAGCTTGGGCTTATTGAGGAGCTCCTATAATTCACCCCTCCACTTT.

The CDR3 bases are TGTGCCAGCAGCCCCTTCTACAGCGGGAACACCGGGGAGCTGTTTTTT. It encodes CASSPFYSGNTGELFF. This rearrangement joins TRBV7-2 to TRBJ2-2, with D maybe TRBD2 (5 bases). This CDR3 spans 16 amino acids. The germline CDR1 and CDR2 sequences are SGHTA and FQGNSA. Trimming stripped 5 bases from V and 1 base from J, with 14 bases between.

This clonotype was counted between two and nine times. This chain connects TRBV5-1 to TRBJ2-1; 8 bases are shared with TRBD1. The junction had 5 bases not matched to a gene; V was cut back by 0 bases and J by 6 bases. Germline loops: CDR1 SGHRS, CDR2 YFSETQ. This CDR3 has 15 residues. This chain's CDR3 is CASSLGQGAPNEQFF. In DNA form, the CDR3 reads TGCGCCAGCAGCTTGGGGCAGGGGGCACCCAATGAGCAGTTCTTC.